The sequence of this T cell receptor beta chain was determined in a study of blood T cell repertoires in COVID-19. Study-level background: In each case, the material was cDNA or gDNA derived from T cells, B-cell-depleted T cells, or PBMCs.

In germline, CDR1 is SGHRS, CDR2 YFSETQ. The V segment lost 1 base and the J segment 0 bases; nucleotides outside the gene matches: 0. The CDR3 spans 15 residues. How the authors handled the data: Reference gene primer amplification in the assay estimated nucleated cell counts. This table comes from immunoSEQ multiplex PCR, and its TCRdb copy is limited to in-frame clones, with some not included. V and J calls and clone size are as listed in that table; D and trimming were resolved from the DNA. This sample yields a few hundred thousand clones, of which around 82% are seen a single time; roughly 3.1% belongs to the top ten.

Sequenced material: peripheral blood. The chain recombines TRBV5-1 with TRBJ2-1; 8 nucleotides line up with TRBD2. The sequence was obtained from a woman younger than 35 with acute or convalescent COVID-19. The DNA for the CDR3 is TGCGCCAGCAGCTTGCTAGCGGGCTCCTACAATGAGCAGTTCTTC. Translating it yields CASSLLAGSYNEQFF.